The T cell receptor (beta chain) under discussion was sequenced for a study of control samples from healthy donors and cancer patients. Germline lookup yields CDR1 MNHEY and CDR2 SVGAGI. The V end was cut by 8 bases, the J end by 2 bases, with 7 bases between. The CDR3 contains 12 residues. The protocol was immunoSEQ multiplex PCR, while the TCRdb copy is restricted to in-frame clones and leaves out a portion. The sample shows some 150,000 clones, 91% of them seen only once. This receptor was taken from a man younger than 35 in good health. Sequencing input: blood. The chain couples TRBV6-5 to TRBJ1-3; D is perhaps TRBD1 (5 bases). The chain's CDR3 is CASSGPGNTIYF. The CDR3 region has the DNA TGTGCCAGCTCGGGACCTGGAAACACCATATATTTT.